This T cell receptor beta chain was captured in a study of blood T cell repertoires in COVID-19. Across the study: T cells, B-cell-depleted T cells, or PBMCs supplied cDNA or gDNA.

CDR3 size: 18 residues. Trimming removed 8 bases from V and 5 bases from J, with 27 bases in between. Germline V gene sequence: CDR1 MNHEY, CDR2 SMNVEV (reference sequence). Authors' methods: Estimation of nucleated cell counts relied on the amplification of reference gene primers. Here immunoSEQ multiplex PCR was the method, and the copy in TCRdb shows in-frame clones only, minus some. V, J and clone size reflect that table, while D and trimming were determined from the DNA. Of hundreds of thousands of clones in the sample, around 84% were seen once. The receptor was derived from a human donor in a cohort sampled during active COVID-19. The chain employs TRBV27 and TRBJ1-4, with D tentatively TRBD1 (6 bases). Sequencing input: peripheral blood. CDR3 residues: CASRANHRVDGLNEKLFF. DNA of the CDR3: TGTGCCAGCCGCGCGAATCACAGGGTAGACGGCCTAAATGAAAAACTGTTTTTT. Together with reference TRBV27 and TRBJ1-4, the CDR3 gives the full variable domain: EAQVTQNPRYLITVTGKKLTVTCSQNMNHEYMSWYRQDPGLGLRQIYYSMNVEVTDKGDVPEGYKVSRKEKRNFPLILESPSPNQTSLYFCASRANHRVDGLNEKLFFGSGTQLSVL.